This T cell receptor (beta chain) was captured by sequencing in a study of blood T cell repertoires in COVID-19. V dropped 5 bases and J dropped 0 bases, with 17 bases sitting between them. CDR3 length: 16 amino acids. Germline CDR1 and CDR2: SGHTA and FQGTGA. Produced via immunoSEQ multiplex PCR; TCRdb's table is partial and in-frame only. In the table there are about 140,000 clones, over 70% of which are singletons. Sequencing was carried out using peripheral blood. The receptor's source is a man aged 60 to 69 with active or convalescent COVID-19. V usage is TRBV7-3 and J usage is TRBJ2-7; D gene ambiguous. The CDR3 spells CASSPSGTINSYEQYF. The CDR3, as DNA: TGTGCCAGCAGCCCCAGTGGCACCATAAACTCCTACGAGCAGTACTTC.